These T cell receptor beta chains were read from a single sample in a study of blood T cell repertoires in COVID-19. Only in-frame clones appear in the TCRdb table, and some are missing; sequencing was by immunoSEQ multiplex PCR. This sample has over 150,000 clones, with 80% to 90% found just once. Sequenced: PBMCs or T cells enriched from blood (not recorded which). The receptor source for this set is a man aged 40-50 years who had recovered from COVID-19. Each CDR3 is given with its conserved first and last residue. A D gene is named only where the DNA matches it firmly. Rows may omit the clone size; those that give it use once, few, many or a size class.

D	V	size	J	DNA	CDR3
.	TRBV6-2/TRBV6-3	.	TRBJ1-2	TGTGCCAGCAGTTACTCCAGGGGAGATGGCTACACCTTC	CASSYSRGDGYTF
.	TRBV9	.	TRBJ1-1	TGTGCCAGCAGCGCCGCGGGGGAGCGCACTGAAGCTTTCTTT	CASSAAGERTEAFF
.	TRBV28	few	TRBJ1-2	TGTGCCAGCAGTTTAACAGTGGGAGTCGGGTACGGCTACACCTTC	CASSLTVGVGYGYTF
.	TRBV5-1	.	TRBJ2-1	TGCGCCAGCACTCTTTCTGGTGGGAGCTCCTACAATGAGCAGTTCTTC	CASTLSGGSSYNEQFF
.	TRBV3-1/TRBV3-2	.	TRBJ1-2	TGTGCCAGCAGCGAACAGAGTCGTGGCTACACCTTC	CASSEQSRGYTF
TRBD1	TRBV19	.	TRBJ2-4	TGTGCCAGTAGTTCCGGGACAGAGAACATTCAGTACTTC	CASSSGTENIQYF
TRBD1	TRBV24-1	.	TRBJ1-2	TGTGCCACCAGTGATGATAGACAGGGGAGATATGGCTACACCTTC	CATSDDRQGRYGYTF
TRBD2	TRBV24-1	.	TRBJ2-1	TGTGCCACCAGTGAAGGTCTAGCGGGGCACAATGAGCAGTTCTTC	CATSEGLAGHNEQFF
TRBD2	TRBV7-2	.	TRBJ2-3	TGTGCCAGCAGCCTCCGGCTAGCGGGATACACAGATACGCAGTATTTT	CASSLRLAGYTDTQYF
.	TRBV19	.	TRBJ1-1	TGTGCCAGTAGTATAGAGGAGGGGAGGACTGAAGCTTTCTTT	CASSIEEGRTEAFF
TRBD1	TRBV19	.	TRBJ2-1	TGTGCCAGTAGTGGACAGGTTCGTAATGAGCAGTTCTTC	CASSGQVRNEQFF